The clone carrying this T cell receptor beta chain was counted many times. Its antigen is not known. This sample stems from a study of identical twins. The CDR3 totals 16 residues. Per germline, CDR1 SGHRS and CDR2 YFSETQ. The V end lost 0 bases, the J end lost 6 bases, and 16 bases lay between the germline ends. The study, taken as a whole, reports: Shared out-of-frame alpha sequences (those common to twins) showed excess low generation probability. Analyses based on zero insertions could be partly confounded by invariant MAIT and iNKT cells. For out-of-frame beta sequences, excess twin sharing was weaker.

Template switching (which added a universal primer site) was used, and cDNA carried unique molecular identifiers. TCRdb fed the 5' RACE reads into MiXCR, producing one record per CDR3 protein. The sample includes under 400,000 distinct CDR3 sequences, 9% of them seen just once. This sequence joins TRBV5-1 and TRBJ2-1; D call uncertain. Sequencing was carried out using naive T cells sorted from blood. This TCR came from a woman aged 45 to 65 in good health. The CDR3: CASSLEVGSSRNEQFF. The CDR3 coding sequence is TGCGCCAGCAGCTTGGAGGTCGGTAGCTCCCGCAATGAGCAGTTCTTC.